The 19 T cell receptor beta chains in this list originate from one sample, sequenced in a study of cytomegalovirus exposure and HLA in healthy donors. Measured with immunoSEQ multiplex PCR; TCRdb has only the in-frame clones, and not every one. Of roughly 120,000 clones listed, about 83% are singletons. The sequenced sample consisted of PBMCs. The receptors shown here come from a woman aged 25 to 45 in good health and CMV-seronegative.

This chain connects TRBV5-4 to TRBJ1-1; TRBD1 might be the D (6 bases). The CDR3 is 16 amino acids. Looked up from germline, CDR1 is SGHNT and CDR2 is YYREEE (reference sequence). V lost 4 bases and J 1 base, leaving 17 bases between the germline ends. The CDR3 is CASSPLGGQRNTEAFF. The CDR3 bases are TGTGCCAGCAGCCCCCTGGGGGGGCAGAGGAACACTGAAGCTTTCTTT.

This clone showed up just a few times. The gene calls are TRBV11-2 and TRBJ1-2; no clear D gene. The CDR3 contains 12 residues. CDR1 and CDR2 (germline): SGHAT, FQNNGV. The V end lost 1 base, the J end lost 5 bases, and 5 bases lay between the germline ends. CDR3 sequence (DNA): TGTGCCAGCAGCTTAGCTACTTATGGCTACACCTTC. Protein: CASSLATYGYTF.

This chain uses TRBV11-3 with TRBJ1-2; 10 nucleotides line up with TRBD1. The CDR3 is 14 amino acids. Looked up from germline, CDR1 is SGHNT and CDR2 is YENEEA. The V gene end was trimmed by 5 bases and the J gene end by 2 bases; junction bases not matched to a gene: 2. The CDR3 sequence is CASSPGQGNYGYTF. DNA for the CDR3: TGTGCCAGCAGCCCGGGACAGGGGAACTATGGCTACACCTTC.

This chain links TRBV25-1 with TRBJ2-5; the match to TRBD2 covers 11 bases. The germline V gene has CDR1 MGHDK and CDR2 SYGVNS. This CDR3 has 16 residues. V gave up 4 bases and J gave up 2 bases; unmatched junction bases: 6. CDR3 DNA sequence: TGTGCCAGCAGTGCTCTAGCGGGGGGTGGGCAAGAGACCCAGTACTTC. Residues: CASSALAGGGQETQYF.

There are a few counts of this clone. This sequence joins TRBV29-1 and TRBJ1-1; D is unclear. V lost 6 bases and J 1 base, leaving 3 bases between the germline ends. The germline CDR1 and CDR2 sequences are SQVTM and ANQGSEA. CDR3 length: 10 residues. This chain's CDR3 is CSVKNTEAFF. The DNA for the CDR3 is TGCAGCGTCAAGAACACTGAAGCTTTCTTT.

The rearrangement uses TRBV19 and TRBJ2-1; 10 bases are shared with TRBD2. Germline V lookup: CDR1 LNHDA, CDR2 SQIVND (reference sequence). CDR3 length equals 14 residues. After removal of 7 bases from V and 7 bases from J, the junction contained 7 bases not matched to a gene. DNA for the CDR3: TGTGCCAGTACCCTCGGACTAGCGGCGAATGAGCAGTTCTTC. Translation: CASTLGLAANEQFF.

V and J are TRBV7-2 and TRBJ2-5; 12 bases match TRBD2. The CDR3 sequence is 16 residues long. Germline CDR1 and CDR2: SGHTA and FQGNSA. Trimming at V came to 5 bases and at J to 1 base, leaving 5 bases not matched to a gene. CDR3 region: CASSLSTSGGQETQYF. The CDR3 region has the DNA TGTGCCAGCAGCCTCTCGACTAGCGGGGGCCAAGAGACCCAGTACTTC.

The chain uses TRBV19 and TRBJ1-6, with D possibly matching TRBD1 (5 bases). Germline lookup yields CDR1 LNHDA and CDR2 SQIVND (reference sequence). This CDR3 has 15 residues. V gave up 6 bases and J gave up 9 bases, with 18 bases separating them. The CDR3 loop reads CASSAAGQGSSPLHF. CDR3 DNA: TGTGCCAGTAGCGCCGCGGGGCAGGGAAGTTCACCCCTCCACTTT.

V and J are TRBV11-2 and TRBJ2-7; 11 bases match TRBD2. The germline V gene has CDR1 SGHAT and CDR2 FQNNGV. The V and J ends lost 3 bases and 3 bases, in that order; junction bases with no gene match: 10. This CDR3 has 17 residues. CDR3 loop: CASSLGATSGGSYEQYF. The CDR3 coding sequence is TGTGCCAGCAGCTTGGGGGCCACTAGCGGGGGTAGCTACGAGCAGTACTTC.

V and J are TRBV5-4 and TRBJ1-2; D gene unclear. This CDR3 is built from 16 residues. The V end lost 0 bases, the J end lost 0 bases, and 12 bases lay between the germline ends. Germline CDR1 reads SGHNT; CDR2 reads YYREEE (reference sequence). The CDR3 DNA reads TGTGCCAGCAGCTTGGGCGGGGAATCAGCTAACTATGGCTACACCTTC. Protein: CASSLGGESANYGYTF.

This clone has a handful of counts. The chain carries TRBV2 and TRBJ1-5, with D possibly TRBD1 on 6 matching bases. V was clipped by 6 bases and J by 0 bases, with 12 bases between them. The CDR3 is 15 amino acids. Germline-derived CDR1 and CDR2 are SNHLY and FYNNEI. The CDR3 DNA follows: TGTGCCAGCAGGGGGGCCCTTTATAGCAATCAGCCCCAGCATTTT. Protein: CASRGALYSNQPQHF.

This chain links TRBV9 with TRBJ1-2; 12 nucleotides line up with TRBD1. CDR1 is SGDLS and CDR2 is YYNGEE in the germline V gene. The CDR3 consists of 16 residues. V lost 6 bases, J lost 4 bases, and 10 bases stayed unmatched. CDR3 sequence reads: CASTAGTGGGGYGYTF. The CDR3 DNA reads as TGTGCCAGCACCGCCGGGACAGGGGGCGGTGGCTATGGCTACACCTTC.

The chain couples TRBV7-2 to TRBJ2-5; 11 bases match TRBD1. Germline V CDR1 and CDR2: SGHTA, FQGNSA. J was trimmed by 4 bases and V by 5 bases; bases with no gene match: 9. This CDR3 spans 16 amino acids. This CDR3 is CASSVAGTGGGETQYF. As DNA, the CDR3 is TGTGCCAGCAGCGTCGCCGGGACAGGGGGAGGAGAGACCCAGTACTTC.

The chain employs TRBV6-5 and TRBJ2-3; D possibly corresponds to TRBD2 (7 bases). CDR3 length: 14 residues. V shed 0 bases and J shed 6 bases, with 10 bases lying between them. The V gene's germline CDR1 is MNHEY and CDR2 SVGAGI. The CDR3 region has the DNA TGTGCCAGCAGTTACTCGAGGGGGGGGGATACGCAGTATTTT. Its protein is CASSYSRGGDTQYF.

DNA for the CDR3: TGTGCCAGCAGTGAATTGAGCGGGGGGTGGTCAGATACGCAGTATTTT. Translation gives CASSELSGGWSDTQYF. This chain connects TRBV6-1 to TRBJ2-3; 9 nucleotides line up with TRBD2. CDR1 is MNHNS, CDR2 SASEGT, per germline. This CDR3 has 16 residues. The J segment lost 4 bases and the V segment lost 2 bases, leaving 7 bases of the junction unmatched.

The rearrangement joins TRBV10-1 to TRBJ1-1; a weak D match, TRBD1 (6 bases). The CDR3 contains 13 residues. Germline values: CDR1 WNHNN, CDR2 SYGVQD (reference sequence). Trimming removed 9 bases from V and 5 bases from J, with 16 bases in between. This CDR3 reads CASCRGSGTEAFF. CDR3 in DNA: TGCGCCAGTTGCAGGGGCTCGGGGACTGAAGCTTTCTTT.

The gene calls are TRBV29-1 and TRBJ2-3; D is possibly TRBD1 (6 bases). CDR3 length: 13 amino acids. CDR1 is SQVTM and CDR2 is ANQGSEA in the germline V gene. Trimming left V 5 bases short and J 0 bases short, with 9 bases between. CDR3 amino acids: CSVQGSSTDTQYF. As DNA, the CDR3 is TGCAGCGTTCAGGGGTCTAGCACAGATACGCAGTATTTT.

The rearrangement uses TRBV5-6 and TRBJ2-3; 9 bases fit TRBD1. The CDR3 extends over 16 amino acids. CDR1 and CDR2 from the germline V gene are SGHDT and YYEEEE. V was pared by 3 bases and J by 3 bases, with 8 bases of the junction left unmatched. CDR3 in amino acids: CASSSVYRGRTDTQYF. CDR3 bases: TGTGCCAGCAGCTCAGTCTACAGGGGGCGAACAGATACGCAGTATTTT.

This chain links TRBV12-5 with TRBJ2-5; tentative D call: TRBD1 (6 bases). Trimming stripped 1 base from V and 2 bases from J, with 11 bases between. The CDR3 contains 15 residues. CDR1 LGHNT and CDR2 FRNRAP come from the germline V gene. Here the CDR3 DNA reads TGTGCTAGTGGTTTGGGTGGGGGCCCACAAGAGACCCAGTACTTC. Its protein is CASGLGGGPQETQYF.